A single sample gave rise to the 29 T cell receptor beta chains below, sequenced in a study of blood T cell repertoires in COVID-19. Data came from immunoSEQ multiplex PCR; TCRdb stores just in-frame clones and leaves some out. The table includes 300,000 to 500,000 clones, over 75% detected once. Material: PBMCs or T cells enriched from blood (not recorded which). Receptor source: a middle-aged woman with acute COVID-19.

The V call is TRBV7-9, the J call TRBJ2-1; 8 bases line up with TRBD2. The CDR3 has 15 amino acids. The germline V gene encodes CDR1 SEHNR and CDR2 FQNEAQ (reference sequence). V trimming: 7 bases; J trimming: 3 bases; junction bases outside the gene matches: 8. The CDR3 spells CASTAVAGYYNEQFF. For the CDR3, the DNA is TGTGCCAGCACCGCTGTAGCGGGGTACTACAATGAGCAGTTCTTC.

V is TRBV5-4 and J is TRBJ2-1; D may be TRBD2 (6 bases). This CDR3 contains 14 residues. Germline V gene sequence: CDR1 SGHNT, CDR2 YYREEE (reference sequence). Trimming took 4 bases from V and 4 from J, leaving 12 bases between them. The CDR3 loop reads CASSPRDFYNEQFF. The CDR3 nucleotides read TGTGCCAGCAGCCCCCGGGACTTTTACAATGAGCAGTTCTTC.

The V gene is TRBV5-4, the J gene TRBJ2-1; D possibly corresponds to TRBD1 (5 bases). CDR3 size: 16 residues. V lost 5 bases and J lost 0, with 15 bases in between. Germline CDR1 and CDR2: SGHNT and YYREEE (reference sequence). The CDR3 nucleotides are TGTGCCAGCAGGTCCCCCAGGACAAGCTCCTACAATGAGCAGTTCTTC. This translates into CASRSPRTSSYNEQFF.

The CDR3 is CASSLGGVRRGGYTF. DNA of the CDR3: TGTGCCAGCAGCTTAGGCGGGGTGAGGAGAGGTGGCTACACCTTC. The rearrangement joins TRBV13 to TRBJ1-2; D call uncertain. CDR3 length: 15 amino acids. Trimming shortened V by 0 bases and J by 7 bases, and 15 bases separated the two germline ends. Germline V gives CDR1 PRHDT, CDR2 FYEKMQ (reference sequence).

This clone was observed a single time. J is TRBJ1-2 and V is TRBV5-1, with D perhaps TRBD1 (5 bases). The V gene lost 2 bases and the J gene lost 4 bases, with 12 bases spanning the gap. The CDR3 is made up of 14 amino acids. The germline CDR1 and CDR2 sequences are SGHRS and YFSETQ. The CDR3: CASSFSDSRYGYTF. The CDR3 region has the DNA TGCGCCAGCAGCTTTTCAGACAGCCGCTATGGCTACACCTTC.

The J gene is TRBJ1-2, the V gene TRBV18, with D perhaps matching TRBD1 (5 bases). Germline values: CDR1 KGHSH, CDR2 LQKENI. This CDR3 comprises 16 residues. V lost 3 bases to trimming and J lost 5 bases, with 19 bases between them. CDR3 coding DNA: TGTGCCAGCTCACCGGGGGGTGGTGAGAAATCTTATGGCTACACCTTC. Translated: CASSPGGGEKSYGYTF.

The table lists this clone with a count of one. This sequence joins TRBV7-9 and TRBJ2-2; TRBD1 might be the D (5 bases). Per germline, CDR1 SEHNR and CDR2 FQNEAQ (reference sequence). Trimming pared 3 bases from V and 0 bases from J, leaving 8 bases between. This CDR3 has 15 amino acids. The CDR3: CASSLGQTNTGELFF. As DNA, the CDR3 is TGTGCCAGCAGCTTGGGGCAGACGAACACCGGGGAGCTGTTTTTT. Using reference TRBV7-9 and TRBJ2-2 for the parts outside the CDR3, the full variable domain is DTGVSQNPRHKITKRGQNVTFRCDPISEHNRLYWYRQTLGQGPEFLTYFQNEAQLEKSRLLSDRFSAERPKGSFSTLEIQRTEQGDSAMYLCASSLGQTNTGELFFGEGSRLTVL.

The chain carries TRBV3-1 (or the pseudogene TRBV3-2) and TRBJ2-2, with a weak D call TRBD2 (6 bases). With 0 bases removed from V and 0 bases from J, the gap between germline ends came to 17 bases. CDR3 size: 19 residues. Germline CDR1 and CDR2: LGHDT and YNNKEL (reference sequence). CDR3 DNA sequence: TGTGCCAGCAGCCAAGAAATTCCGGCCCTAGCGACGAACACCGGGGAGCTGTTTTTT. Translation gives CASSQEIPALATNTGELFF.

The chain links TRBV6-5 to TRBJ2-2; D remains ambiguous. Germline assignment: CDR1 MNHEY and CDR2 SVGAGI. V dropped 6 bases and J dropped 5 bases, with 10 bases sitting between them. The CDR3 spans 13 residues. The DNA of the CDR3 is TGTGCCAGCAGGGTTTACGGTACCGGGGAGCTGTTTTTT. This codes for CASRVYGTGELFF.

This clone was recorded once. The rearrangement joins TRBV4-1 to TRBJ1-1, with a weak D call TRBD1 (5 bases). CDR1 and CDR2 from the germline V gene are MGHRA and YSYEKL. The CDR3 runs 15 residues. With 2 bases removed from V and 7 bases from J, the gap between germline ends came to 17 bases. The CDR3 reads CASSQPPRGRGEAFF. The CDR3, as DNA: TGCGCCAGCAGCCAACCCCCCCGGGGGAGGGGTGAAGCTTTCTTT.

The rearrangement joins TRBV4-2 to TRBJ1-3; possibly TRBD1 for D (5 bases). V was shortened by 1 base and J by 0 bases, with 10 bases between the two germline ends. CDR3 length: 16 amino acids. Per germline, CDR1 LGHNA and CDR2 YNFKEQ. The CDR3 is CASSQGGQLSGNTIYF. CDR3 DNA sequence: TGTGCCAGCAGCCAAGGGGGCCAGCTCTCTGGAAACACCATATATTTT.

The chain recombines TRBV24-1 with TRBJ2-1, with D tentatively TRBD1 (5 bases). V gave up 3 bases and J gave up 3 bases, with 14 bases separating them. The CDR3 extends over 16 amino acids. Germline V lookup: CDR1 KGHDR, CDR2 SFDVKD. The CDR3 protein is CATSDPTWQGYNEQFF. In nucleotides, the CDR3 is TGTGCCACCAGTGATCCCACGTGGCAGGGCTACAATGAGCAGTTCTTC.

The rearrangement joins TRBV7-9 to TRBJ2-7; a weak D match, TRBD1 (5 bases). The germline V gene has CDR1 SEHNR and CDR2 FQNEAQ (reference sequence). Trimming pared 5 bases from V and 6 bases from J, leaving 14 bases between. The CDR3 is 13 amino acids. CDR3 loop: CASSKIQGGEQYF. Written as DNA, the CDR3 is TGTGCCAGCAGCAAAATCCAGGGCGGCGAGCAGTACTTC. The complete variable domain, with remaining parts taken from reference TRBV7-9 and TRBJ2-7, reads DTGVSQNPRHKITKRGQNVTFRCDPISEHNRLYWYRQTLGQGPEFLTYFQNEAQLEKSRLLSDRFSAERPKGSFSTLEIQRTEQGDSAMYLCASSKIQGGEQYFGPGTRLTVT.

This sequence joins TRBV15 and TRBJ2-7, with 9 bases lining up with TRBD1. CDR1 and CDR2 (germline): LNHNV, YYDKDF (reference sequence). V dropped 1 base and J dropped 0; count of bases not matched to a gene: 1. CDR3 length equals 15 residues. CDR3 residues: CATSRGQGVSYEQYF. CDR3 nucleotides: TGTGCCACCAGCAGAGGACAGGGGGTCTCCTACGAGCAGTACTTC.

V is TRBV5-5 and J is TRBJ1-2; 12 bases are shared with TRBD1. Germline V gene sequence: CDR1 SGHKS, CDR2 YYEKEE (reference sequence). J lost 8 bases, V lost 4 bases, and 9 bases had no gene match. The CDR3 covers 15 residues. The CDR3 reads CASSLLGQGAGGYTF. In DNA, the CDR3 is TGTGCCAGCAGCCTCCTGGGACAGGGGGCGGGCGGCTACACCTTC. The variable domain in full, completed from reference TRBV5-5 and TRBJ1-2, reads DAGVTQSPTHLIKTRGQQVTLRCSPISGHKSVSWYQQVLGQGPQFIFQYYEKEERGRGNFPDRFSARQFPNYSSELNVNALLLGDSALYLCASSLLGQGAGGYTFGSGTRLTVV.

The rearrangement uses TRBV11-2 and TRBJ1-2, with a tentative D call TRBD1 (6 bases). The V gene's germline CDR1 is SGHAT and CDR2 FQNNGV. Trimming removed 3 bases at V and 4 bases at J, with 9 bases between. CDR3 length equals 13 residues. CDR3 sequence reads: CASSLGHPYGYTF. The DNA for the CDR3 is TGTGCCAGCAGCTTGGGACACCCCTATGGCTACACCTTC.

The genes are TRBV7-8 and TRBJ1-5; 7 nucleotides match TRBD1. V lost 6 bases and J lost 8; bases outside the gene matches: 10. The germline CDR1 and CDR2 sequences are SGHVS and FQNEAQ. The CDR3 consists of 14 residues. The CDR3 coding sequence is TGTGCCAGCAGTCCAGGGGGGCTGGGGGAGCCCCAGCATTTT. This encodes CASSPGGLGEPQHF.

This sequence joins TRBV5-1 and TRBJ1-1; D gene uncertain. Germline CDR1 is SGHRS and CDR2 is YFSETQ. There are 14 residues in the CDR3. V lost 0 bases and J 4 bases, leaving 10 bases between the germline ends. CDR3: CASSLVIRGTEAFF. The DNA for the CDR3 is TGCGCCAGCAGCTTGGTAATCCGAGGCACTGAAGCTTTCTTT.

The chain joins TRBV10-3 to TRBJ2-7, with a tentative D call TRBD1 (5 bases). CDR1 is ENHRY, CDR2 SYGVKD, per germline. The CDR3 is 15 amino acids. The V gene lost 3 bases and the J gene lost 2 bases, with 14 bases spanning the gap. CDR3 region: CAISDWGKSTYEQYF. The CDR3 bases are TGTGCCATCAGTGACTGGGGCAAATCAACCTACGAGCAGTACTTC.

The rearrangement links TRBV6-5 to TRBJ1-5, with D possibly being TRBD1 (6 bases). V was trimmed by 6 bases and J by 6 bases, leaving 18 bases between them. The length of the CDR3 is 15 residues. CDR1 and CDR2 (germline): MNHEY, SVGAGI. The CDR3 reads CASSSTGGASQPQHF. CDR3 DNA: TGTGCCAGCAGCTCGACGGGGGGCGCCAGTCAGCCCCAGCATTTT.

This clone was observed a handful of times. This chain connects TRBV5-1 to TRBJ1-4, with 8 bases that match TRBD1. Germline CDR1 is SGHRS and CDR2 is YFSETQ. The junction had 12 bases not matched to a gene; V was cut back by 0 bases and J by 8 bases. The CDR3 is 17 residues long. The DNA for the CDR3 is TGCGCCAGCAGCTTGGGACCCGGACAGGGCCGGGGGGAAAAACTGTTTTTT. Amino acids: CASSLGPGQGRGEKLFF.

The V and J genes are TRBV5-4 and TRBJ2-5; TRBD2 agrees at 9 bases. This CDR3 spans 16 amino acids. The V segment lost 0 bases and the J segment 1 base; nucleotides outside the gene matches: 4. Germline V gene data show CDR1 as SGHNT and CDR2 as YYREEE (reference sequence). CDR3 amino acids: CASSLVSGGLQETQYF. DNA of the CDR3: TGTGCCAGCAGCTTGGTTAGCGGGGGCCTCCAAGAGACCCAGTACTTC.

This clone was seen a few times. The rearrangement links TRBV5-1 to TRBJ2-7, with D unresolved. V lost 0 bases, J lost 2 bases, and 9 bases lay in between. Germline V lookup: CDR1 SGHRS, CDR2 YFSETQ. CDR3 size: 14 residues. This CDR3 is CASSLVVAPYEQYF. The CDR3 bases are TGCGCCAGCAGCTTGGTGGTAGCTCCCTACGAGCAGTACTTC.

This chain links TRBV20-1 with TRBJ2-7; 10 positions match TRBD2. V gave up 3 bases and J gave up 4 bases; unmatched junction bases: 9. Looked up from germline, CDR1 is DFQATT and CDR2 is SNEGSKA (reference sequence). This CDR3 comprises 15 residues. This CDR3 is CSASQLAGAAYEQYF. In DNA, the CDR3 is TGCAGTGCTAGTCAGCTAGCGGGGGCGGCGTACGAGCAGTACTTC.

V and J are TRBV2 and TRBJ2-5, with D possibly TRBD2 on 5 matching bases. Germline V gene data show CDR1 as SNHLY and CDR2 as FYNNEI. V lost 7 bases and J lost 2, with 14 bases in between. CDR3 length equals 14 residues. CDR3 protein: CASTTGRLQETQYF. CDR3 nucleotide sequence: TGTGCCAGCACTACTGGGCGACTACAAGAGACCCAGTACTTC.

There are a few counts of this clone. V is TRBV7-8 and J is TRBJ1-2; 8 nucleotides match TRBD1. Germline V gene lookup returns CDR1 SGHVS and CDR2 FQNEAQ. The CDR3 extends over 18 amino acids. V was pared by 2 bases and J by 5 bases, with 16 bases of the junction left unmatched. The CDR3 bases are TGTGCCAGCAGCTTACTCCCGGACAGGGCGTCGGTAGGATATGGCTACACCTTC. Amino acids: CASSLLPDRASVGYGYTF.

The chain employs TRBV25-1 and TRBJ2-1; 7 nucleotides align to TRBD1. With 6 bases clipped from V and 3 bases from J, the junction kept 8 bases outside the gene matches. Looked up from germline, CDR1 is MGHDK and CDR2 is SYGVNS. The CDR3 runs to 15 residues. CDR3 protein: CASSGTGTDYNEQFF. In DNA form, the CDR3 reads TGTGCCAGCAGCGGTACCGGGACAGACTACAATGAGCAGTTCTTC.

The chain is built from TRBV5-4 and TRBJ1-1; D might be TRBD1 (5 bases). This CDR3 comprises 13 residues. From germline, CDR1 is SGHNT and CDR2 YYREEE (reference sequence). Between the trimmed V and J ends, which lost 1 base and 5 bases, there was a span of 9 bases. The CDR3 DNA sequence: TGTGCCAGCAGCTTGCCGGGGGGGACTGAAGCTTTCTTT. Residues: CASSLPGGTEAFF.

The chain uses TRBV7-8 and TRBJ1-4; 7 positions agree with TRBD1. The V gene's germline CDR1 is SGHVS and CDR2 FQNEAQ. V lost 0 bases, J lost 3 bases, and 4 bases stayed unmatched. The CDR3 spans 16 residues. CDR3 bases: TGTGCCAGCAGCTTAGCGCGGGACAGACCTAATGAAAAACTGTTTTTT. Amino acid sequence: CASSLARDRPNEKLFF.